Below, 24 T cell receptor beta chains from the same sample are listed, as sequenced in a study of cytomegalovirus exposure and HLA in healthy donors. The PCR was carried out with 60 Vbeta primers and 13 Jbeta primers. The table came from immunoSEQ multiplex PCR; TCRdb's copy has only in-frame clones and leaves some out. This sample has approximately 150,000 clones, with roughly 62% found just once. Source material: PBMCs. Every receptor here comes from a male donor in good health and CMV-seronegative.

The chain links TRBV13 to TRBJ2-7; TRBD1 matches 10 bases. The germline gives CDR1 PRHDT, CDR2 FYEKMQ (reference sequence). The CDR3 loop spans 16 amino acids. Trimming took 1 base from V and 5 from J; bases not matched to a gene: 8. Here the CDR3 DNA reads TGTGCCAGCAGCTTAGACCCCGGGACAGGGGTACACGAGCAGTACTTC. Amino acids: CASSLDPGTGVHEQYF.

J is TRBJ2-5 and V is TRBV29-1; maybe TRBD2 (6 bases). Germline values: CDR1 SQVTM, CDR2 ANQGSEA. This CDR3 comprises 13 residues. Trimming took off 3 bases at V and 7 bases at J, with 15 bases between the two ends. The CDR3 sequence: CSVEAGLGGTQYF. The CDR3 coding sequence is TGCAGCGTTGAGGCGGGCCTGGGAGGGACCCAGTACTTC.

Here the CDR3 reads CASSMFSVRGTGGFWTEAFF. In DNA, the CDR3 is TGTGCCAGTAGTATGTTCTCGGTTCGAGGGACAGGGGGCTTTTGGACTGAAGCTTTCTTT. This chain links TRBV19 with TRBJ1-1; 12 bases fit TRBD1. The CDR3 totals 20 residues. Per the germline V gene, CDR1 is LNHDA and CDR2 is SQIVND (reference sequence). Germline trimming cut 3 bases from V and 5 bases from J; bases unmatched to any gene: 19.

This clone turned up a few times. The chain is built from TRBV29-1 and TRBJ2-5; TRBD2 aligns across 11 bases. TRBJ2-7 matches the DNA end more closely, so the J call is doubtful. CDR3 length: 15 amino acids. Germline V lookup: CDR1 SQVTM, CDR2 ANQGSEA. CDR3 DNA sequence: TGCAGCGTTGATTTACTAGCGGGGGCTTCCTACGAGCAGTACTTC. Residues: CSVDLLAGASYEQYF.

This chain uses TRBV6-1 with TRBJ2-3, with 7 bases aligning to TRBD2. The germline gives CDR1 MNHNS, CDR2 SASEGT. This CDR3 comprises 13 residues. Germline trimming cut 7 bases from V and 5 bases from J; bases unmatched to any gene: 6. The CDR3 spells CASKRGSRDTQYF. The CDR3 DNA is TGTGCCAGCAAGCGGGGAAGTCGAGATACGCAGTATTTT.

The rearrangement links TRBV4-1 to TRBJ2-5; tentative D call: TRBD1 (6 bases). V was cut by 3 bases and J by 1 base, with 21 bases left in between. The germline V gene has CDR1 MGHRA and CDR2 YSYEKL. The CDR3 contains 18 residues. Written as DNA, the CDR3 is TGCGCCAGCAGCCAGGACTGGGGGCGAGGAATGGGCCAAGAGACCCAGTACTTC. Translation gives CASSQDWGRGMGQETQYF.

This chain links TRBV7-5 with TRBJ2-7; the D call TRBD1 from the table was never checked on the DNA. TRBV7-5 is noted as a pseudogene. This CDR3 has 14 residues. CDR3 coding DNA: TGTGTCAGAAGCTTAGGGGTTCAGGGCTACGAGCAGTACTTC. Encoded protein: CVRSLGVQGYEQYF.

The V and J genes are TRBV11-2 and TRBJ1-3; D possibly corresponds to TRBD1 (6 bases). V lost 2 bases and J 1 base, leaving 9 bases between the germline ends. This CDR3 comprises 15 residues. Per the germline V gene, CDR1 is SGHAT and CDR2 is FQNNGV. This CDR3 reads CASSLTGLSGNTIYF. CDR3 sequence (DNA): TGTGCCAGCAGCTTAACAGGGCTTTCTGGAAACACCATATATTTT. The variable domain in full, completed from reference TRBV11-2 and TRBJ1-3, reads EAGVAQSPRYKIIEKRQSVAFWCNPISGHATLYWYQQILGQGPKLLIQFQNNGVVDDSQLPKDRFSAERLKGVDSTLKIQPAKLEDSAVYLCASSLTGLSGNTIYFGEGSWLTVV.

This clone occurred once. V is TRBV9 and J is TRBJ2-1; D remains ambiguous. CDR1 is SGDLS, CDR2 YYNGEE, per germline. The ends were cut back, 4 bases at V and 7 bases at J, with 18 bases in the middle. The CDR3 has 15 residues. CDR3 loop: CASSPPVVSRNEQFF. CDR3 in DNA: TGTGCCAGCAGCCCACCAGTGGTGTCTAGGAATGAGCAGTTCTTC.

This clone was detected a few times. Here the CDR3 DNA reads TGTGCCAGCATTTTTCGTCGGGAGGGAGTTAGGACTGAAGCTTTCTTT. It yields the protein CASIFRREGVRTEAFF. This rearrangement joins TRBV6-6 to TRBJ1-1, with unresolved D. Trimming stripped 7 bases from V and 5 bases from J, with 23 bases between. CDR1 MNHNY and CDR2 SVGAGI come from the germline V gene (reference sequence). The CDR3 runs to 16 residues.

About this clone: Relative to the germline gene, one junction end is altered; a read error may explain this. The V gene is TRBV19, the J gene TRBJ1-2, with 11 nucleotides matching TRBD1. The CDR3 is made up of 15 amino acids. CDR1 is LNHDA, CDR2 SQIVND, per germline (reference sequence). CDR3 amino acids: CASSPGQGAQGGYPF. CDR3 nucleotide sequence: TGTGCCAGTAGCCCTGGACAGGGGGCCCAAGGAGGCTACCCCTTC.

This chain's CDR3 is CASSRDTDTQYF. The CDR3 DNA is TGTGCCAGTAGTCGCGACACAGATACGCAGTATTTT. V is TRBV19 and J is TRBJ2-3, with D hard to call. CDR3 length equals 12 residues. The germline V gene has CDR1 LNHDA and CDR2 SQIVND (reference sequence). Trimming left V 5 bases short and J 2 bases short, with 5 bases between.

The V gene is TRBV7-3, the J gene TRBJ2-7; D is unresolved. The ends were cut back, 5 bases at V and 3 bases at J, with 11 bases in the middle. In germline, CDR1 is SGHTA, CDR2 FQGTGA. The CDR3 covers 13 residues. The CDR3 bases are TGTGCCAGCAGCCCCGGCCCAGGCTACGAGCAGTACTTC. It specifies CASSPGPGYEQYF.

The table lists this clone with a count of one. The V call is TRBV27, the J call TRBJ1-5; 7 positions agree with TRBD1. V lost 7 bases, J lost 0 bases, and 12 bases stayed unmatched. Germline CDR1 reads MNHEY; CDR2 reads SMNVEV (reference sequence). The CDR3 loop spans 17 amino acids. As DNA, the CDR3 is TGTGCCAGCAAAGAGGGGACAGCTCGGCTTAGCAATCAGCCCCAGCATTTT. Protein: CASKEGTARLSNQPQHF.

This chain uses TRBV14 with TRBJ1-1; possible D gene TRBD1, 5 bases. CDR1 is SGHDN and CDR2 is FVKESK in the germline V gene. This CDR3 has 16 amino acids. Trimming took off 4 bases at V and 3 bases at J, with 18 bases between the two ends. The CDR3 is CASSPLIVWGDTEAFF. Written as DNA, the CDR3 is TGTGCCAGCAGCCCCCTCATAGTGTGGGGGGACACTGAAGCTTTCTTT.

The chain has TRBV30 and TRBJ2-1; TRBD2 matches 8 bases. Germline loops: CDR1 GTSNPN, CDR2 SVGIG (reference sequence). Trimming took 1 base from V and 0 from J; bases not matched to a gene: 2. CDR3 length equals 15 residues. The CDR3 nucleotides are TGTGCCTGGAGTGGCCTAGCGGGCTCCTACAATGAGCAGTTCTTC. It specifies CAWSGLAGSYNEQFF.

V and J are TRBV4-1 and TRBJ2-5; the match to TRBD1 covers 9 bases. The J call may be mistaken, given a closer DNA end match to TRBJ2-7. Germline lookup yields CDR1 MGHRA and CDR2 YSYEKL. This CDR3 has 14 amino acids. The CDR3 protein is CASRPGTGIYEQYF. The CDR3 nucleotides read TGCGCCAGCAGACCCGGGACAGGGATCTACGAGCAGTACTTC.

The chain joins TRBV19 to TRBJ2-5; TRBD1 agrees at 7 bases. The V and J ends lost 3 bases and 2 bases, in that order; junction bases with no gene match: 3. The CDR3 is made up of 14 amino acids. Germline assignment: CDR1 LNHDA and CDR2 SQIVND (reference sequence). CDR3 protein: CASSMGQTQETQYF. The CDR3 DNA follows: TGTGCCAGTAGTATGGGACAGACACAAGAGACCCAGTACTTC.

This clone turned up a few times. J is TRBJ1-2 and V is TRBV5-1, with TRBD1 matching over 10 bases. Germline CDR1 is SGHRS and CDR2 is YFSETQ. V lost 3 bases to trimming and J lost 4 bases; unmatched junction nucleotides: 9. The CDR3 is 16 residues long. The CDR3 reads CASSWTGQGRTYGYTF. Written as DNA, the CDR3 is TGCGCCAGCAGCTGGACGGGACAGGGGCGCACCTATGGCTACACCTTC.

The gene calls are TRBV6-4 and TRBJ1-1, with D perhaps matching TRBD1 (5 bases). The CDR3 runs to 13 residues. Germline V gene data show CDR1 as MRHNA and CDR2 as SNTAGT. With 4 bases removed from V and 1 base from J, the gap between germline ends came to 7 bases. This CDR3 is CASSVDRNTEAFF. Written as DNA, the CDR3 is TGTGCCAGCAGTGTCGACAGGAACACTGAAGCTTTCTTT.

This chain uses TRBV2 with TRBJ2-3, with TRBD2 matching 7 bases. CDR1 and CDR2 (germline): SNHLY, FYNNEI. V was pared by 5 bases and J by 6 bases, with 8 bases of the junction left unmatched. The CDR3 loop spans 14 amino acids. CDR3 region: CASSFGLAEDTQYF. The CDR3 DNA reads TGTGCCAGCAGTTTTGGGCTAGCGGAGGATACGCAGTATTTT.

In this sample, this clone turned up once. This chain links TRBV5-4 with TRBJ1-2, with 7 nucleotides matching TRBD1. Trimming took 2 bases from V and 5 from J; bases not matched to a gene: 3. Germline V gene sequence: CDR1 SGHNT, CDR2 YYREEE (reference sequence). CDR3 length: 13 amino acids. In nucleotides, the CDR3 is TGTGCCAGCAGCTTTGACAGGGATTATGGCTACACCTTC. It codes for CASSFDRDYGYTF.

This clone was found a few times. This chain joins TRBV5-6 and TRBJ2-7, with a tentative D call TRBD2 (6 bases). The germline V gene has CDR1 SGHDT and CDR2 YYEEEE. V gave up 2 bases and J gave up 6 bases, with 18 bases separating them. The CDR3 has 15 residues. CDR3 bases: TGTGCCAGCAGCTTAATTCAATCCTACGGGAGCGAGCAGTACTTC. This sequence encodes CASSLIQSYGSEQYF.

The V gene is TRBV5-1, the J gene TRBJ2-7; 7 bases match TRBD1. The CDR3 totals 14 residues. Germline CDR1 SGHRS, CDR2 YFSETQ. Unmatched junction bases numbered 7, after V lost 1 base and J lost 6 bases. CDR3 amino acids: CASSLTGETGEQYF. CDR3 in DNA: TGCGCCAGCAGCTTGACAGGGGAAACGGGCGAGCAGTACTTC.